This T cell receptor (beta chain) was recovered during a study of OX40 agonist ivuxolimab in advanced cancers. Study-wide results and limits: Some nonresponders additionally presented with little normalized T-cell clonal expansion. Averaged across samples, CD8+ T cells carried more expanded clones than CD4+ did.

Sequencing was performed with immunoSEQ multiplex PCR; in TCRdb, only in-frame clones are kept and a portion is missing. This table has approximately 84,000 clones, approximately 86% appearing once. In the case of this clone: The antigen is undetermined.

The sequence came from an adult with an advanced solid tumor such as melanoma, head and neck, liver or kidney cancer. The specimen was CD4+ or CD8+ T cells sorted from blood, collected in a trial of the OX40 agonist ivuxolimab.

The CDR3 is CASSLYLRNEQFF. The CDR3 nucleotides read TGTGCCAGCAGTTTGTACCTCCGGAATGAGCAGTTCTTC. The chain employs TRBV27 and TRBJ2-1; D unclear. This CDR3 has 13 residues. From germline, CDR1 is MNHEY and CDR2 SMNVEV (reference sequence). Trimming pared 3 bases from V and 7 bases from J, leaving 10 bases between.